Shown below are 12 T cell receptor beta chains from a single sample sequenced in a study of blood T cells in healthy people across ages. A J-beta primer mix and a sample-barcoded 5' primer were used in a second PCR of roughly 7 to 12 cycles. In TCRdb, the 5' RACE reads were re-called with MiXCR into one record per CDR3 protein. This sample yields 700,000 or so distinct CDR3 sequences, of which around 38% are seen a single time; approximately 29% belongs to the top ten. Sequencing was carried out using blood. The source is a man of 80 years or more in good health.

The rearrangement joins TRBV29-1 to TRBJ2-1; D is unresolved. Looked up from germline, CDR1 is SQVTM and CDR2 is ANQGSEA. The CDR3 contains 15 residues. Trimming removed 5 bases from V and 5 bases from J, with 19 bases in between. In nucleotides, the CDR3 is TGCAGCGTTCCCCGAAAGCTACCGGCCGACAATGAGCAGTTCTTC. Protein product: CSVPRKLPADNEQFF.

This chain uses TRBV24-1 with TRBJ2-1; TRBD1 or TRBD2 may be the D gene (5 bases each). This CDR3 has 15 amino acids. Trimming took 4 bases from V and 5 from J, leaving 14 bases between them. Germline loops: CDR1 KGHDR, CDR2 SFDVKD. This CDR3 reads CATSDTRELNNEQFF. The CDR3 DNA reads as TGTGCCACCAGTGACACCAGGGAGTTAAACAATGAGCAGTTCTTC.

The chain is built from TRBV10-1 and TRBJ2-7; no definite D call. V was clipped by 0 bases and J by 3 bases, with 6 bases between them. From germline, CDR1 is WNHNN and CDR2 SYGVQD (reference sequence). The CDR3 has 13 amino acids. The CDR3: CASSESASYEQYF. CDR3 nucleotide sequence: TGCGCCAGCAGTGAGTCTGCAAGCTACGAGCAGTACTTC.

CDR3 nucleotide sequence: TGTGCCAGCAGCCGGGGACTAGAGCTTAATACGCAGTATTTT. It codes for CASSRGLELNTQYF. This chain uses TRBV11-3 with TRBJ2-3, with TRBD2 matching 8 bases. CDR1 SGHNT and CDR2 YENEEA come from the germline V gene. The CDR3 spans 14 residues. Trimming cost V 5 bases and J 7 bases; bases outside gene matches: 8.

In this sample, this clonotype turned up a few times. This chain connects TRBV3-1 to TRBJ1-2; perhaps TRBD1 as D (6 bases). V was cut by 4 bases and J by 8 bases, with 11 bases left in between. CDR1 LGHDT and CDR2 YNNKEL come from the germline V gene (reference sequence). CDR3 size: 12 residues. DNA for the CDR3: TGTGCCAGCAGCCCCGGGGGGCTCGGCTACACCTTC. This sequence encodes CASSPGGLGYTF.

This clonotype was recorded once. The rearrangement links TRBV5-5 to TRBJ2-3; D ambiguous. V shed 1 base and J shed 3 bases, with 12 bases lying between them. In germline, CDR1 is SGHKS, CDR2 YYEKEE (reference sequence). The CDR3 sequence is 15 residues long. As DNA, the CDR3 is TGTGCCAGCAGCTTGACCAGAATGGGGACAGATACGCAGTATTTT. Protein: CASSLTRMGTDTQYF.

This chain uses TRBV5-5 with TRBJ1-1; the D gene is possibly TRBD1 (6 bases). The CDR3 has 16 amino acids. The V and J ends lost 3 bases and 3 bases respectively, with 18 bases between them. The V gene's germline CDR1 is SGHKS and CDR2 YYEKEE (reference sequence). In DNA, the CDR3 is TGTGCCAGCAGCTCCGGTTGGGGGGCATTTGACACTGAAGCTTTCTTT. As protein: CASSSGWGAFDTEAFF.

Many counts were recorded for this clonotype. V usage is TRBV10-3 and J usage is TRBJ2-1; the match to TRBD2 covers 7 bases. Germline loops: CDR1 ENHRY, CDR2 SYGVKD. The CDR3 extends over 15 amino acids. V lost 3 bases and J lost 13; bases outside the gene matches: 15. The CDR3 reads CAISEPGLAGVRQFF. CDR3 in DNA: TGTGCCATCAGTGAACCGGGGCTGGCGGGGGTCCGTCAGTTCTTC.

The chain recombines TRBV12-3 or TRBV12-4 with TRBJ2-1, with 7 bases aligning to TRBD2. The CDR3 sequence is 16 residues long. J lost 3 bases, V lost 2 bases, and 7 bases had no gene match. In DNA, the CDR3 is TGTGCCAGCAGTTTAATAGCGGGCAGGATCTACAATGAGCAGTTCTTC. It codes for CASSLIAGRIYNEQFF.

The chain links TRBV4-1 to TRBJ2-1; D might be TRBD2 (5 bases). Trimming pared 3 bases from V and 8 bases from J, leaving 20 bases between. The CDR3 consists of 16 residues. Germline V gene data show CDR1 as MGHRA and CDR2 as YSYEKL. The CDR3 region is CASSHLSEEEGDEQFF. The CDR3 DNA sequence: TGCGCCAGCAGCCACCTATCCGAGGAAGAGGGAGATGAGCAGTTCTTC.

This clonotype was counted a few times. The CDR3 region has the DNA TGTGCCAGCACCATCACCGGGAACGAGCAGTACTTC. It yields the protein CASTITGNEQYF. The rearrangement links TRBV2 to TRBJ2-7, with D possibly being TRBD2 (5 bases). Germline V gives CDR1 SNHLY, CDR2 FYNNEI. Trimming removed 7 bases at V and 5 bases at J, with 12 bases between. The CDR3 has 12 residues. The variable domain in full, completed from reference TRBV2 and TRBJ2-7, reads EPEVTQTPSHQVTQMGQEVILRCVPISNHLYFYWYRQILGQKVEFLVSFYNNEISEKSEIFDDQFSVERPDGSNFTLKIRSTKLEDSAMYFCASTITGNEQYFGPGTRLTVT.

This clonotype was seen more than once but under ten times. J is TRBJ2-1 and V is TRBV20-1; TRBD1 matches 8 bases. The CDR3 covers 14 residues. The V gene end was trimmed by 5 bases and the J gene end by 0 bases; junction bases not matched to a gene: 3. Germline V gives CDR1 DFQATT, CDR2 SNEGSKA (reference sequence). CDR3 in amino acids: CSADDRGSYNEQFF. The CDR3 region has the DNA TGCAGTGCTGATGACAGGGGCTCCTACAATGAGCAGTTCTTC.